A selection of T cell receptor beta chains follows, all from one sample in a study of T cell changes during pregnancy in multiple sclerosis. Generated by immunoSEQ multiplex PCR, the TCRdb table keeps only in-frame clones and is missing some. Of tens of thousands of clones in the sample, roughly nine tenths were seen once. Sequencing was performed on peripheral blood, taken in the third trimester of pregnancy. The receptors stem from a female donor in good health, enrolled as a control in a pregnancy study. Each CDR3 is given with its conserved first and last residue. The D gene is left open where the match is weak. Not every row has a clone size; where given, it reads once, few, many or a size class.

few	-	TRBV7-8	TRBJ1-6	TGTGCCAGCAGCTTAGAACGGGTTCGGCTCCACTTT	CASSLERVRLHF
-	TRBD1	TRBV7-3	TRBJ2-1	TGTGCCAGCAGCTGGGGACAGGGGATTCGTTGGGATGAGCAGTTCTTC	CASSWGQGIRWDEQFF
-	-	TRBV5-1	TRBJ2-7	TGCGCCAGCAGCCTGGACAGCAGCTCCTACGAGCAGTACTTC	CASSLDSSSYEQYF
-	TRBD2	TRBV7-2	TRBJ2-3	TGTGCCAGCAGCTTAGGGGGACTAGCAACCGATACGCAGTATTTT	CASSLGGLATDTQYF
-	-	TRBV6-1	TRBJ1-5	TGTGCCAGCAGTGATCAGGGAAGCAATCAGCCCCAGCATTTT	CASSDQGSNQPQHF
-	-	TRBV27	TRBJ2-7	TGTGCCAGCAGTTTACGTGTGGGGAGCTACGAGCAGTACTTC	CASSLRVGSYEQYF
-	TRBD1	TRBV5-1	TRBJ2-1	TGCGCCAGCAGCTCGGGGACAGGGGACAATGAGCAGTTCTTC	CASSSGTGDNEQFF
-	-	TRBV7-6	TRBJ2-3	TGTGCCAGCAGCCCCCCGGGGGCAGATACGCAGTATTTT	CASSPPGADTQYF
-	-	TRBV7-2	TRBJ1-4	TGTGCCAGCAGCCCTAGAGGACAGCTTAATGAAAAACTGTTTTTT	CASSPRGQLNEKLFF
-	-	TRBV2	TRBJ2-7	TGTGCCAGCAGTGAAGAGCTAGGACTCGGAGAGCAGTACTTC	CASSEELGLGEQYF
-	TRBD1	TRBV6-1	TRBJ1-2	TGTGCCAGCAGGACAGGGGCTAACCTTAACTATGGCTACACCTTC	CASRTGANLNYGYTF
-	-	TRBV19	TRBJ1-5	TGTGCCAGTAGTATAGAGCGTCAGCCCCAGCATTTT	CASSIERQPQHF
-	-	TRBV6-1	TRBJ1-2	TGTGCCAGCAGTGAAGTACAGGGCTATGGCTACACCTTC	CASSEVQGYGYTF
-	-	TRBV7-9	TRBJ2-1	TGTGCCAGCAGCCCGAGCAGGGGCTCCTACAATGAGCAGTTCTTC	CASSPSRGSYNEQFF
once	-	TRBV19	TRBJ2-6	TGTGCCAGTAGCCAATCTGGGGCCAACGTCCTGACTTTC	CASSQSGANVLTF
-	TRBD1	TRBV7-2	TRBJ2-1	TGTGCCAGCAGCTTTGAGGGGACAGTCGACAATGAGCAGTTCTTC	CASSFEGTVDNEQFF
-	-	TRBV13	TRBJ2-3	TGTGCCAGCAGTTTATTTAGAGATACGCAGTATTTT	CASSLFRDTQYF
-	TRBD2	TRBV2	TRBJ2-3	TGTGCCAGCAGTGAATTGGGACTAGCGGGATCAGCAACAGATACGCAGTATTTT	CASSELGLAGSATDTQYF
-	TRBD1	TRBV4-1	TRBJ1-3	TGCGCCAGCAGCCACGCTCGTCCCCCCGGGACAGGGGGCGCAAACTCTGGAAACACCATATATTTT	CASSHARPPGTGGANSGNTIYF
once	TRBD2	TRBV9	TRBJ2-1	TGTGCCAGCAGCGTAGACTGGGGGGGTGAGCAGTTCTTC	CASSVDWGGEQFF
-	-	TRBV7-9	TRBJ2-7	TGTGCCAGCAGCCCCCTTAGGGGCGAGCAGTACTTC	CASSPLRGEQYF
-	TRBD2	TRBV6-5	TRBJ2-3	TGTGCCAGCACCCCCGGGACTAGCGGGAGAAGCACGCAGTATTTT	CASTPGTSGRSTQYF
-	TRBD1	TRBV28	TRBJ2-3	TGTGCCACACAGTTTCCGGGACAGGGCACAGATACGCAGTATTTT	CATQFPGQGTDTQYF
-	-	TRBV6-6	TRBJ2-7	TGTGCCAGCGCTGATACCGGGACTTCCTACGAGCAGTACTTC	CASADTGTSYEQYF
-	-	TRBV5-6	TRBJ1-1	TGTGCCAGCAGCATATTCCCGGGGAGCCGGGTGAACACTGAAGCTTTCTTT	CASSIFPGSRVNTEAFF
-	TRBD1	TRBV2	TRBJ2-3	TGTGCCAGCAAGGACAGGGCCACCGATACGCAGTATTTT	CASKDRATDTQYF
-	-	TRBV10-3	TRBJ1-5	TGTGCCATCAGTGAGTCACAGGTGGGCAATCAGCCCCAGCATTTT	CAISESQVGNQPQHF
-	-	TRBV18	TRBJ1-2	TGTGCCAGCTCACCACCGGGGAGGGGCTATGGCTACACCTTC	CASSPPGRGYGYTF
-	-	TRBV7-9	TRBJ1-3	TGTGCCAGCAGCTTAGTCTTTTCGAGCTCTGGAAACACCATATATTTT	CASSLVFSSSGNTIYF
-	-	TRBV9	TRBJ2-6	TGTGCCAGCAGCCCTCCGGGATTGGGGGCCAACGTCCTGACTTTC	CASSPPGLGANVLTF
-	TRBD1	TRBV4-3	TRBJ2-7	TGCGCCAGCAGCCACTCGGCGACAGGGGAGTTGTACGAGCAGTACTTC	CASSHSATGELYEQYF